This T cell receptor beta chain was recovered during a study of T cells in Graves' hyperthyroidism and ophthalmopathy. This clonotype appeared many times. TCR beta CDR3 region amplification was performed from RNA transcripts. In the first-round RT-PCR of the TCR CDR3, the HTBI primer set was used. TCRdb redid the calling of the multiplex PCR reads with MiXCR, one entry per CDR3 protein. Of a few hundred thousand distinct CDR3 sequences listed, around a quarter are singletons. Material for sequencing was blood. The sequence was collected from a man aged 45-65 years with Graves' hyperthyroidism.

The CDR3 DNA reads TGTGCCAGCACCCCAGGGACCACCACCTACGAGCAGTACTTC. Its protein product is CASTPGTTTYEQYF. The chain combines TRBV2 with TRBJ2-7; D tentatively fits TRBD1 or TRBD2 (5 bases each). V lost 7 bases, J lost 2 bases, and 15 bases lay in between. This CDR3 spans 14 amino acids. Germline V lookup: CDR1 SNHLY, CDR2 FYNNEI.